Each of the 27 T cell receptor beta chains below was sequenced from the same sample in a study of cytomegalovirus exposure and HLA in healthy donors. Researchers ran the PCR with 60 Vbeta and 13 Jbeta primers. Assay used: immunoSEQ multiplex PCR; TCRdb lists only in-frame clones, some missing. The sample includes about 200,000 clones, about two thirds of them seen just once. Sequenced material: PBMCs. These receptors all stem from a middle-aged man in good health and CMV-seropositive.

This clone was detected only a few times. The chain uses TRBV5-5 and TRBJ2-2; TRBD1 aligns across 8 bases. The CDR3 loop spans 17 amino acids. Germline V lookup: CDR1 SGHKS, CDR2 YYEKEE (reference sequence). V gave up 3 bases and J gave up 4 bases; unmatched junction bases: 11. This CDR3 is CASSSDLRDRSTGELFF. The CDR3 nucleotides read TGTGCCAGCAGCTCCGATCTCCGGGACAGGAGCACCGGGGAGCTGTTTTTT.

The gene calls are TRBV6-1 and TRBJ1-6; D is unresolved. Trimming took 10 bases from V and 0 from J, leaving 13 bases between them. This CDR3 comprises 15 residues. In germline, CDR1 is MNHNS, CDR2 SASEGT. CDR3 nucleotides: TGTGCCACTTTGGAGGGAAGCTCCTATAATTCACCCCTCCACTTT. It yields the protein CATLEGSSYNSPLHF.

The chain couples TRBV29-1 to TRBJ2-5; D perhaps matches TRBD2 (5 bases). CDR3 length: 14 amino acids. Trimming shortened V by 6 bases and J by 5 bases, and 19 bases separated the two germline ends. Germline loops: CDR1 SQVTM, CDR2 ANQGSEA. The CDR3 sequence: CSVEKGATGETQYF. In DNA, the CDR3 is TGCAGCGTGGAAAAGGGTGCGACGGGGGAGACCCAGTACTTC.

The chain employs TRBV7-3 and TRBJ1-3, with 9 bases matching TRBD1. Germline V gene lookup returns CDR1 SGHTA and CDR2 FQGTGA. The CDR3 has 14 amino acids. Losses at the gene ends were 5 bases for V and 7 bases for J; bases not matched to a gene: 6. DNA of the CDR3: TGTGCCAGCAGCCCCGGACAGGGGAGGAACACCATATATTTT. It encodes CASSPGQGRNTIYF.

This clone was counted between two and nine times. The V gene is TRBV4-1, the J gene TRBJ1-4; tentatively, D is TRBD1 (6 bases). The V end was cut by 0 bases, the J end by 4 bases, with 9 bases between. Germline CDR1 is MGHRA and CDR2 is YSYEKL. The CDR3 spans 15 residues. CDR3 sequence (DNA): TGCGCCAGCAGCCAAGAACCAGGGGATAATGAAAAACTGTTTTTT. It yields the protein CASSQEPGDNEKLFF.

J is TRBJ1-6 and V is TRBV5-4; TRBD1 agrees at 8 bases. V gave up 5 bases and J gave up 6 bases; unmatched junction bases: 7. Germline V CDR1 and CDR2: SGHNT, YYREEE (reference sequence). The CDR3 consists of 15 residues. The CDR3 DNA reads TGTGCCAGCAGTCGGACAGGGCTGCTTAATTCACCCCTCCACTTT. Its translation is CASSRTGLLNSPLHF.

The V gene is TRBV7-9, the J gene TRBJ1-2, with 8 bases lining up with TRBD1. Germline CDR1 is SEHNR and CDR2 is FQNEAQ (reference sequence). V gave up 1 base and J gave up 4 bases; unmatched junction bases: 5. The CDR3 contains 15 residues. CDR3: CASSLVAQGGYGYTF. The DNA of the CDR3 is TGTGCCAGCAGCTTAGTGGCACAGGGGGGCTATGGCTACACCTTC.

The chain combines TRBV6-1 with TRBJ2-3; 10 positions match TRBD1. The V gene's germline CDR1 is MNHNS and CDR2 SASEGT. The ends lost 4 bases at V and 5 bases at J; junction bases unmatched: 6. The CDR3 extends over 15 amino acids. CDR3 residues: CASSAWDRGIDTQYF. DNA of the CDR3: TGTGCCAGCAGTGCCTGGGACAGGGGAATAGATACGCAGTATTTT.

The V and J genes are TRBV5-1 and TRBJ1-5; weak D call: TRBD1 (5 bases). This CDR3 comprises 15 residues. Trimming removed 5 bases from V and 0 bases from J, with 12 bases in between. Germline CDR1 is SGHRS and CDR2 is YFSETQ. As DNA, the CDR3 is TGCGCCAGCAGTCCGGAAGGGGATAGCAATCAGCCCCAGCATTTT. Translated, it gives CASSPEGDSNQPQHF.

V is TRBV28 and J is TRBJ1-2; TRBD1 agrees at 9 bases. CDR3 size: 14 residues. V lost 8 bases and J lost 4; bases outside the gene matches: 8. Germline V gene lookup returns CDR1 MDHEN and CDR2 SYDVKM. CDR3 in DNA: TGTGCCAGCTACAACAGGGGGCTCAGCTATGGCTACACCTTC. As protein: CASYNRGLSYGYTF.

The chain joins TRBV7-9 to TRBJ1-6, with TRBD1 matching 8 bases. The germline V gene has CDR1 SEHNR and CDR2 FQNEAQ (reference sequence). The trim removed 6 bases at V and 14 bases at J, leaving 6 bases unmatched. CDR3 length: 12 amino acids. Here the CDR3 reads CASRQAQGALHF. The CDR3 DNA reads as TGTGCCAGCAGACAAGCACAGGGGGCCCTCCACTTT.

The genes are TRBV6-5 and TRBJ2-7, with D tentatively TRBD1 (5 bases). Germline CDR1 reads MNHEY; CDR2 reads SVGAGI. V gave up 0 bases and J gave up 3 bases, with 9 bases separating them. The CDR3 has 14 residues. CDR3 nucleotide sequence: TGTGCCAGCAGTTACTCGAGACAGTACTACGAGCAGTACTTC. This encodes CASSYSRQYYEQYF.

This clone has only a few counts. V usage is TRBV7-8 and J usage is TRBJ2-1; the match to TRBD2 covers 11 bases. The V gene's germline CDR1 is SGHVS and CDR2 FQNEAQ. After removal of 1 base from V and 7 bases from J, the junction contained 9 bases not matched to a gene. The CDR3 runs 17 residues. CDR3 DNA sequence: TGTGCCAGCAGCTTAGAGGGGGCTCGACTAGCGGGGAATGAGCAGTTCTTC. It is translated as CASSLEGARLAGNEQFF.

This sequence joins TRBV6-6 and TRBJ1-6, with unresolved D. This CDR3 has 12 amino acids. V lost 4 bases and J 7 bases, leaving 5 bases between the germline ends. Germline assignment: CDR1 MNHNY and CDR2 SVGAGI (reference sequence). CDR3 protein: CASSFENSPLHF. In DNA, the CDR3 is TGTGCCAGCAGTTTTGAGAATTCACCCCTCCACTTT.

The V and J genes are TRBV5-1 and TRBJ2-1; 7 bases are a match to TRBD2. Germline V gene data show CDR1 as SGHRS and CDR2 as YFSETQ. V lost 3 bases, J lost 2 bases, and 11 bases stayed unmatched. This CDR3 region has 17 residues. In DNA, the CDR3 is TGCGCCAGCAGCTGGAGGGAGGGCGGACCAGCCTACAATGAGCAGTTCTTC. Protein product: CASSWREGGPAYNEQFF. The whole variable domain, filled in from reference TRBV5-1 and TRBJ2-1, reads KAGVTQTPRYLIKTRGQQVTLSCSPISGHRSVSWYQQTPGQGLQFLFEYFSETQRNKGNFPGRFSGRQFSNSRSEMNVSTLELGDSALYLCASSWREGGPAYNEQFFGPGTRLTVL.

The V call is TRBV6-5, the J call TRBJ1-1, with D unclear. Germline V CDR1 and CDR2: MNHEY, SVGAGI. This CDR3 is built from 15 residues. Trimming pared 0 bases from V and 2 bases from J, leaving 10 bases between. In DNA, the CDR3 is TGTGCCAGCAGTTACTCGATCGGGTTCAACACTGAAGCTTTCTTT. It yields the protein CASSYSIGFNTEAFF.

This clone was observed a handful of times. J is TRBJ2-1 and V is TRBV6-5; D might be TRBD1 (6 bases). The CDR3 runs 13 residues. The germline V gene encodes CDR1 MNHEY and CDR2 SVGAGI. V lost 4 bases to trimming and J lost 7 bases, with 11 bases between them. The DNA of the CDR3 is TGTGCCAGCAGTTCCTTCGGACAGAATGAGCAGTTCTTC. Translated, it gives CASSSFGQNEQFF.

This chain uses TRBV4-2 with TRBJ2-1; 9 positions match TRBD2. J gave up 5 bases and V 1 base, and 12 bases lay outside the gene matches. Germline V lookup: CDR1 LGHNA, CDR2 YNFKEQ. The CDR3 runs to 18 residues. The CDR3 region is CASSQVFPLSGGNNEQFF. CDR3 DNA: TGTGCCAGCAGCCAAGTTTTCCCTTTGAGCGGGGGGAACAATGAGCAGTTCTTC.

The DNA for the CDR3 is TGTGCCAGCAGCTTAGCGGACCTTGGTGGCGAGCAGTACTTC. Protein product: CASSLADLGGEQYF. The chain carries TRBV5-6 and TRBJ2-7; D is perhaps TRBD2 (5 bases). This CDR3 region has 14 residues. Trimming took 2 bases from V and 6 from J, leaving 15 bases between them. In germline, CDR1 is SGHDT, CDR2 YYEEEE.

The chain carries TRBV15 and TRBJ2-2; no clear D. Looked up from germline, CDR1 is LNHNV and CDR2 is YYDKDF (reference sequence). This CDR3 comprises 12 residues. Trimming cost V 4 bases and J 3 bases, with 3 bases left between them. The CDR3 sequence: CATSTYTGELFF. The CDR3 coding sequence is TGTGCCACCAGCACTTACACCGGGGAGCTGTTTTTT.

The CDR3 coding sequence is TGCGCCAGCAGCTTGGGGGTGGGCGTGGAGACCCAGTACTTC. Translation gives CASSLGVGVETQYF. The chain couples TRBV5-1 to TRBJ2-5; D remains ambiguous. The V and J ends lost 0 bases and 5 bases respectively, with 11 bases between them. CDR3 length: 14 residues. CDR1 is SGHRS, CDR2 YFSETQ, per germline.

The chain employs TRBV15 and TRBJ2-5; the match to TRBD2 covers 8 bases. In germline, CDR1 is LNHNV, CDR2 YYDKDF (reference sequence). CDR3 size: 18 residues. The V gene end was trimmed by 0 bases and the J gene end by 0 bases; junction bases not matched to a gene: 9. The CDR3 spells CATSRDQSGGPYQETQYF. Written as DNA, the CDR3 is TGTGCCACCAGCAGAGATCAAAGCGGGGGCCCGTACCAAGAGACCCAGTACTTC.

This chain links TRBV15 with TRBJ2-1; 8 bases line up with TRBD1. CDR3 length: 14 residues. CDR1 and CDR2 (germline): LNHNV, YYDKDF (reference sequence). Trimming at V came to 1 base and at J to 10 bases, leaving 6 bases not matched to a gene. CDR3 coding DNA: TGTGCCACCAGCAGAGTGAAGTCAGGGGGCGAGCAGTTCTTC. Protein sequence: CATSRVKSGGEQFF.

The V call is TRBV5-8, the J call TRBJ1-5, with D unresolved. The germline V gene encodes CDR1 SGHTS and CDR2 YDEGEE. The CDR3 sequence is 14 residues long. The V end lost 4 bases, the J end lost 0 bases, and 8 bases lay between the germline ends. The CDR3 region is CASSRGYSNQPQHF. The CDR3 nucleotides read TGTGCCAGCAGCCGGGGTTATAGCAATCAGCCCCAGCATTTT.

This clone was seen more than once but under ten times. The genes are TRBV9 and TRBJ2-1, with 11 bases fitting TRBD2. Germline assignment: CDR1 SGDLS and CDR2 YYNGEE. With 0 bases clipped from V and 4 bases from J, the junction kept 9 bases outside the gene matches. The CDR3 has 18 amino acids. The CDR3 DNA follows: TGTGCCAGCAGCGTAGGGCTAGCGGGGGGACATGCTTACAATGAGCAGTTCTTC. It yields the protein CASSVGLAGGHAYNEQFF.

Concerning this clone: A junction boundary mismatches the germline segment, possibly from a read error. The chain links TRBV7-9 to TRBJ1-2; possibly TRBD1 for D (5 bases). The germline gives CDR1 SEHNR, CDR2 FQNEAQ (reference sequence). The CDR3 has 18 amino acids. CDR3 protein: CSSSLVGPGKVVGYGYTF. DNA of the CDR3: TGTTCCAGCAGCTTAGTAGGTCCAGGGAAGGTTGTGGGCTATGGCTACACCTTC.

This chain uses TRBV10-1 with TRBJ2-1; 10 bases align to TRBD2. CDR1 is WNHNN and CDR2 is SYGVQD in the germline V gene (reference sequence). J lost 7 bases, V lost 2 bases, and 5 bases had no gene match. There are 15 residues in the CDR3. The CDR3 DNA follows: TGCGCCAGCAGTGAGCCTAGCGGGGGTTCTAATGAGCAGTTCTTC. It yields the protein CASSEPSGGSNEQFF.